The T cell receptor beta chain described here comes from a study of T cell responses to AZD1222 COVID-19 vaccine. Study-wide findings and caveats: Sampled repertoires all dated from after the peak T cell response.

For this clone: Its antigen is unknown.

TCRdb's copy holds only in-frame clones and misses some; the assay was immunoSEQ multiplex PCR. The table has fewer than 200,000 clones, approximately 94% seen once. There are 17 residues in the CDR3. Trimming cost V 6 bases and J 4 bases; bases outside gene matches: 12. In germline, CDR1 is MDHEN, CDR2 SYDVKM. V and J are TRBV28 and TRBJ2-7; 13 nucleotides align to TRBD2. The sequence was obtained from an adult who received the AZD1222 COVID-19 vaccine. The material sequenced was peripheral blood, taken 28 days after the second AZD1222 dose. In DNA, the CDR3 is TGTGCCAGCAGCTTCACATCGGGACTAGCGGGACGATACGAGCAGTACTTC. Translating it yields CASSFTSGLAGRYEQYF.